These 20 T cell receptor beta chains came from one sample sequenced in a study of T cell responses to AZD1222 COVID-19 vaccine. Sequenced by immunoSEQ multiplex PCR; TCRdb stores in-frame clones only, minus some. The repertoire holds approximately 98,000 clones, with more than 70% as singletons. The input for sequencing was peripheral blood, taken on day 0 of AZD1222 vaccination. Receptor source: an adult in good health.

The gene calls are TRBV5-4 and TRBJ2-7; D possibly corresponds to TRBD1 (6 bases). Germline CDR1 and CDR2: SGHNT and YYREEE (reference sequence). The CDR3 consists of 13 residues. The V end was cut by 7 bases, the J end by 5 bases, with 16 bases between. This CDR3 is CASQRQGNHEQYF. The CDR3 DNA sequence: TGTGCCAGCCAACGGCAGGGGAACCACGAGCAGTACTTC.

The chain uses TRBV27 and TRBJ2-7; 8 bases are shared with TRBD2. The CDR3 loop spans 16 amino acids. Trimming removed 2 bases from V and 6 bases from J; junction bases left unmatched: 12. Germline values: CDR1 MNHEY, CDR2 SMNVEV (reference sequence). CDR3 nucleotide sequence: TGTGCCAGCAGTTTAAGGCTAGCGGGTAGATGGACCGAGCAGTACTTC. Protein product: CASSLRLAGRWTEQYF.

This clone has a single count. The chain links TRBV5-4 to TRBJ1-5, with D possibly TRBD1 on 6 matching bases. There are 17 residues in the CDR3. Trimming stripped 4 bases from V and 2 bases from J, with 19 bases between. CDR1 and CDR2 (germline): SGHNT, YYREEE (reference sequence). The CDR3 region has the DNA TGTGCCAGCAGCCCTGGTGACGGGGGCGGGGGCAATCAGCCCCAGCATTTT. Amino acids: CASSPGDGGGGNQPQHF.

CDR3 amino acids: CASSFGQSNQPQHF. DNA for the CDR3: TGTGCCAGCAGCTTCGGACAGTCCAATCAGCCCCAGCATTTT. This chain connects TRBV5-6 to TRBJ1-5, with D possibly TRBD1 on 6 matching bases. Trimming left V 2 bases short and J 3 bases short, with 9 bases between. This CDR3 region has 14 residues. Per germline, CDR1 SGHDT and CDR2 YYEEEE.

The chain employs TRBV19 and TRBJ2-1, with TRBD1 identical over 8 bases. Germline trimming cut 4 bases from V and 0 bases from J; bases unmatched to any gene: 2. The CDR3 sequence is 15 residues long. Per germline, CDR1 LNHDA and CDR2 SQIVND (reference sequence). This CDR3 is CASSSTGGSYNEQFF. CDR3 DNA sequence: TGTGCCAGTAGTAGCACAGGGGGCTCCTACAATGAGCAGTTCTTC.

This clone was counted a few times. The chain joins TRBV20-1 to TRBJ2-1, with 7 positions matching TRBD2. The CDR3 is made up of 10 amino acids. The V gene end was trimmed by 5 bases and the J gene end by 10 bases; junction bases not matched to a gene: 2. Germline lookup yields CDR1 DFQATT and CDR2 SNEGSKA (reference sequence). CDR3 nucleotide sequence: TGCAGTGCTGGGAGGGGCGAGCAGTTCTTC. This translates into CSAGRGEQFF.

The gene calls are TRBV29-1 and TRBJ2-2, with D perhaps TRBD1 or TRBD2 (7 bases each). Trimming pared 6 bases from V and 4 bases from J, leaving 18 bases between. Germline lookup yields CDR1 SQVTM and CDR2 ANQGSEA. This CDR3 contains 15 residues. The DNA of the CDR3 is TGCAGCGTGGGAGGGGAGGGGGCCCTCACCGGGGAGCTGTTTTTT. Protein sequence: CSVGGEGALTGELFF.

The chain combines TRBV18 with TRBJ1-6; 10 bases map to TRBD1. Trimming at V came to 6 bases and at J to 7 bases, leaving 12 bases not matched to a gene. Germline V gene lookup returns CDR1 KGHSH and CDR2 LQKENI. This CDR3 contains 17 residues. DNA of the CDR3: TGTGCCAGCTCCCGGACCGGGACAGGGGATGAGAATTCACCCCTCCACTTT. Residues: CASSRTGTGDENSPLHF. The whole variable domain, remainder taken from reference TRBV18 and TRBJ1-6, is NAGVMQNPRHLVRRRGQEARLRCSPMKGHSHVYWYRQLPEEGLKFMVYLQKENIIDESGMPKERFSAEFPKEGPSILRIQQVVRGDSAAYFCASSRTGTGDENSPLHFGNGTRLTVT.

The rearrangement joins TRBV6-2 or TRBV6-3 to TRBJ2-7; no clear D gene. V dropped 1 base and J dropped 3 bases, with 4 bases sitting between them. The CDR3 is 12 amino acids. The germline CDR1 and CDR2 sequences are MNHEY and SVGEGT. CDR3 nucleotide sequence: TGTGCCAGCAGTTACTGGGTCTACGAGCAGTACTTC. It is translated as CASSYWVYEQYF.

This rearrangement joins TRBV6-5 to TRBJ1-4, with D possibly matching TRBD1 (6 bases). This CDR3 has 15 residues. With 6 bases removed from V and 8 bases from J, the gap between germline ends came to 19 bases. The germline gives CDR1 MNHEY, CDR2 SVGAGI. As DNA, the CDR3 is TGTGCCAGCAGCTGGGGGGGGCCAACCGGAGAAAAACTGTTTTTT. This encodes CASSWGGPTGEKLFF.

The chain links TRBV18 to TRBJ2-1, with 8 positions matching TRBD1. The CDR3 has 15 amino acids. V dropped 3 bases and J dropped 5; count of bases not matched to a gene: 6. Germline V gene lookup returns CDR1 KGHSH and CDR2 LQKENI. The CDR3 here is CASSPGQGGNNEQFF. The CDR3, as DNA: TGTGCCAGCTCACCCGGACAGGGCGGGAACAATGAGCAGTTCTTC.

The J gene is TRBJ1-2, the V gene TRBV12-3 or TRBV12-4; D gene uncertain. V dropped 4 bases and J dropped 4 bases, with 10 bases sitting between them. The length of the CDR3 is 13 residues. The DNA for the CDR3 is TGTGCCAGCAGTTCGGGGATCGGCTATGGCTACACCTTC. Its translation: CASSSGIGYGYTF.

The chain joins TRBV5-5 to TRBJ1-3, with unresolved D. V gave up 0 bases and J gave up 1 base, with 2 bases separating them. This CDR3 contains 13 residues. Germline V CDR1 and CDR2: SGHKS, YYEKEE (reference sequence). The DNA for the CDR3 is TGTGCCAGCAGCTTGGGATCTGGAAACACCATATATTTT. This sequence encodes CASSLGSGNTIYF.

The CDR3 loop reads CASSLRTITGTWYEQYF. In DNA, the CDR3 is TGTGCCAGCAGTTTACGAACCATTACAGGGACATGGTACGAGCAGTACTTC. V is TRBV28 and J is TRBJ2-7, with D perhaps matching TRBD1 (6 bases). Trimming cost V 2 bases and J 4 bases, with 21 bases left between them. The length of the CDR3 is 17 residues. The germline CDR1 and CDR2 sequences are MDHEN and SYDVKM.

The chain is built from TRBV6-5 and TRBJ1-3, with D unclear. The V and J ends lost 0 bases and 4 bases respectively, with 10 bases between them. The CDR3 is made up of 15 amino acids. Germline V gives CDR1 MNHEY, CDR2 SVGAGI. CDR3 residues: CASSYSREGGNTIYF. Here the CDR3 DNA reads TGTGCCAGCAGTTACTCCCGGGAAGGAGGAAACACCATATATTTT.

The chain is built from TRBV3-1 (or the pseudogene TRBV3-2) and TRBJ1-6; 9 nucleotides match TRBD1. The CDR3 runs 18 residues. Losses at the gene ends were 4 bases for V and 1 base for J; bases not matched to a gene: 8. The germline gives CDR1 LGHDT, CDR2 YNNKEL (reference sequence). The CDR3 loop is CASSPLTGGASYNSPLHF. The CDR3 bases are TGTGCCAGCAGCCCCCTCACAGGGGGCGCATCCTATAATTCACCCCTCCACTTT.

The chain joins TRBV7-2 to TRBJ1-2; D call uncertain. CDR1 is SGHTA and CDR2 is FQGNSA in the germline V gene. This CDR3 has 13 residues. V was clipped by 2 bases and J by 3 bases, with 7 bases between them. As DNA, the CDR3 is TGTGCCAGCAGCTTAAGCGGCCACTATGGCTACACCTTC. It codes for CASSLSGHYGYTF.

The rearrangement joins TRBV6-4 to TRBJ2-3; D is unresolved. The CDR3 is 13 residues long. Germline assignment: CDR1 MRHNA and CDR2 SNTAGT. Trimming cost V 5 bases and J 2 bases, with 8 bases left between them. The CDR3 sequence is CASSLDATDTQYF. In DNA, the CDR3 is TGTGCCAGCAGTCTCGACGCCACAGATACGCAGTATTTT.

The chain carries TRBV29-1 and TRBJ1-5; unclear D gene. V was pared by 1 base and J by 8 bases, with 9 bases between. Germline V gene data show CDR1 as SQVTM and CDR2 as ANQGSEA. The CDR3 has 12 residues. The CDR3 spells CSVEVGSEPQHF. In DNA form, the CDR3 reads TGCAGCGTTGAAGTAGGGTCCGAGCCCCAGCATTTT.

V and J are TRBV9 and TRBJ1-3, with 10 bases fitting TRBD1. The CDR3 has 16 amino acids. The V gene's germline CDR1 is SGDLS and CDR2 YYNGEE. After removal of 3 bases from V and 6 bases from J, the junction contained 9 bases not matched to a gene. Here the CDR3 DNA reads TGTGCCAGCAGCGCACCCGGGACAGGGGTCGAAAACACCATATATTTT. This codes for CASSAPGTGVENTIYF. The whole variable domain, filled in from reference TRBV9 and TRBJ1-3, reads DSGVTQTPKHLITATGQRVTLRCSPRSGDLSVYWYQQSLDQGLQFLIQYYNGEERAKGNILERFSAQQFPDLHSELNLSSLELGDSALYFCASSAPGTGVENTIYFGEGSWLTVV.